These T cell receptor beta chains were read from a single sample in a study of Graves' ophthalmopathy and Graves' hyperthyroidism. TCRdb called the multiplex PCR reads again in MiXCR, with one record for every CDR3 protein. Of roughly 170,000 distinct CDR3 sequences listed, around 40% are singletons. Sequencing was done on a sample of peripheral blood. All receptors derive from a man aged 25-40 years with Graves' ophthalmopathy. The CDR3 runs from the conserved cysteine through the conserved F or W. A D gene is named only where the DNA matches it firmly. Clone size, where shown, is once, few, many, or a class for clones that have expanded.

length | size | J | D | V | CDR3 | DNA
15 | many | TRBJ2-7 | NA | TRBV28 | CASSLGGRGAYEQYF | TGTGCCAGCAGTTTAGGGGGCAGGGGAGCCTACGAGCAGTACTTC
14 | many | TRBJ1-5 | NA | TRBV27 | CASKLDAGNQPQHF | TGTGCCAGCAAATTAGATGCGGGCAATCAGCCCCAGCATTTT
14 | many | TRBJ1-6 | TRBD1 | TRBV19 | CASRTGTGNSPLHF | TGTGCCAGTAGGACCGGGACAGGGAATTCACCCCTCCACTTT
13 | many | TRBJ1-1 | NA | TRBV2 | CASSGAGNTEAFF | TGTGCCAGCAGTGGCGCGGGAAACACTGAAGCTTTCTTT
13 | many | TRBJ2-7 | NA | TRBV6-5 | CATPEQGRNEQYF | TGTGCCACCCCTGAACAGGGGAGGAACGAGCAGTACTTC
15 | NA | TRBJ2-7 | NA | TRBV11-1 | CASSLIRGSPGEQYF | TGTGCCAGCAGCTTAATCAGGGGCTCCCCCGGGGAGCAGTACTTC
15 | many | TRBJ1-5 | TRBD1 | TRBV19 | CASTSQGQINQPQHF | TGTGCCAGTACCTCCCAGGGACAGATCAATCAGCCCCAGCATTTT
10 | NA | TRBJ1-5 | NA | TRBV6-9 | CASSIQPQHF | TGTGCCAGCAGTATTCAGCCCCAGCATTTT
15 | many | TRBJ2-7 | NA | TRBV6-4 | CASSEGPSPPYEQYF | TGTGCCAGCAGTGAAGGCCCTAGCCCTCCCTACGAGCAGTACTTC
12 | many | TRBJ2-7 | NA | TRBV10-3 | CAIAAVTYEQYF | TGTGCCATCGCGGCAGTTACCTACGAGCAGTACTTC
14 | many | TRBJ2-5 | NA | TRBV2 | CASKVQGYQETQYF | TGTGCCAGCAAAGTCCAAGGATACCAAGAGACCCAGTACTTC
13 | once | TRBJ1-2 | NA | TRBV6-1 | CASSPQGFYGYTF | TGTGCCAGCAGTCCGCAGGGGTTTTATGGCTACACCTTC
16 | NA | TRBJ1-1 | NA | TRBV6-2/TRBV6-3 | CASSLTRAFMNTEAFF | TGTGCCAGCAGTTTAACCAGGGCCTTCATGAACACTGAAGCTTTCTTT
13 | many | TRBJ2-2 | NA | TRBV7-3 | CASSNSGPGELFF | TGTGCCAGCAGCAACTCAGGGCCCGGGGAGCTGTTTTTT
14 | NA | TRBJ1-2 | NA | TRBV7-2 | CASSPSRVSGGYTF | TGTGCCAGCAGCCCAAGTAGGGTTTCGGGAGGCTACACCTTC
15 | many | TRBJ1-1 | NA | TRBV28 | CASSIQLTVNTEAFF | TGTGCCAGCAGTATCCAACTGACAGTCAACACTGAAGCTTTCTTT
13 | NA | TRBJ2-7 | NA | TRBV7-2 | CASSATSSYEQYF | TGTGCCAGCAGCGCGACTAGCTCCTACGAGCAGTACTTC
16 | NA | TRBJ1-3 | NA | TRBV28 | CASSPEIGGSGDTIYF | TGTGCCAGCAGTCCCGAGATTGGCGGCTCCGGAGACACCATATATTTT